What follows describes a single TCR beta chain. CDR3 length equals 17 residues. Germline values: CDR1 SGHAT, CDR2 FQNNGV. With 5 bases removed from V and 4 bases from J, the gap between germline ends came to 23 bases. Profiled with immunoSEQ multiplex PCR; TCRdb holds only in-frame clones, not every one. The repertoire holds about 230,000 clones, with roughly 88% as singletons. This entry belongs to a study of blood T cell repertoires in COVID-19. Clinical history reported by participants formed the basis on which cohorts were assigned. The source of this sequence is a woman aged 40 to 50 with acute COVID-19. Sequenced material: PBMCs or T cells enriched from blood (not recorded which). This sequence joins TRBV11-2 and TRBJ1-1, with a possible D match to TRBD1 (5 bases). CDR3 protein: CASSPRRQSKGVTEAFF. CDR3 nucleotide sequence: TGTGCCAGCAGCCCCCGAAGACAGTCCAAAGGGGTCACTGAAGCTTTCTTT. The complete variable domain, with remaining parts taken from reference TRBV11-2 and TRBJ1-1, reads EAGVAQSPRYKIIEKRQSVAFWCNPISGHATLYWYQQILGQGPKLLIQFQNNGVVDDSQLPKDRFSAERLKGVDSTLKIQPAKLEDSAVYLCASSPRRQSKGVTEAFFGQGTRLTVV.